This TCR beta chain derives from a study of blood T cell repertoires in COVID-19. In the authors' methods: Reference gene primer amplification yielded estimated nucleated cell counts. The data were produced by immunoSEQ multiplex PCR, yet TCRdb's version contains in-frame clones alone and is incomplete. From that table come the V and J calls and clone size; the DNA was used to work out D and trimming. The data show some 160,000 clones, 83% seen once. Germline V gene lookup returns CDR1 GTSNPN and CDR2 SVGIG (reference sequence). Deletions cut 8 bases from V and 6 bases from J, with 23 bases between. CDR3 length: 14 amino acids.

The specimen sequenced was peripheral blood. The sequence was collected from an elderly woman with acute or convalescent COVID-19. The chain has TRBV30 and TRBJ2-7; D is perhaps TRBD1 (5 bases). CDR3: CAGAREPDSGEQYF. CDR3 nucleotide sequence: TGTGCCGGGGCTCGTGAGCCAGACTCGGGCGAGCAGTACTTC.